The 10 T cell receptor beta chains below were found in one sample sequenced in a study of cytomegalovirus exposure and HLA in healthy donors. 60 Vbeta and 13 Jbeta primers were used in PCR. Libraries were prepared by immunoSEQ multiplex PCR; TCRdb keeps only in-frame clonotypes and omits some of them. Altogether 150,000 to 200,000 clones are present, 70% to 90% being singletons, with the ten largest covering around 4.9%. Material: PBMCs. Receptors originate from a girl between 10 and 17 years old in good health and CMV-seropositive.

The rearrangement joins TRBV4-2 to TRBJ2-1; the D gene is possibly TRBD2 (5 bases). The CDR3 has 16 amino acids. V shed 3 bases and J shed 0 bases, with 12 bases lying between them. In germline, CDR1 is LGHNA, CDR2 YNFKEQ. In nucleotides, the CDR3 is TGTGCCAGCAGCCACCGAGCGGTGAACTCCTACAATGAGCAGTTCTTC. Its protein is CASSHRAVNSYNEQFF.

The rearrangement uses TRBV7-8 and TRBJ1-2, with 7 nucleotides matching TRBD1. The CDR3 contains 13 residues. V lost 5 bases to trimming and J lost 8 bases; unmatched junction nucleotides: 8. Germline assignment: CDR1 SGHVS and CDR2 FQNEAQ. The CDR3 spells CASSPARGLGYTF. The CDR3 nucleotides read TGTGCCAGCAGCCCGGCAAGGGGGCTGGGCTACACCTTC.

The chain links TRBV7-9 to TRBJ1-1, with a tentative D call TRBD1 (6 bases). Trimming took off 3 bases at V and 5 bases at J, with 10 bases between the two ends. The length of the CDR3 is 13 residues. Germline V CDR1 and CDR2: SEHNR, FQNEAQ (reference sequence). As DNA, the CDR3 is TGTGCCAGCAGCTTGTACAGGGCGACTGAAGCTTTCTTT. This codes for CASSLYRATEAFF. Together with reference TRBV7-9 and TRBJ1-1, the CDR3 gives the full variable domain: DTGVSQNPRHKITKRGQNVTFRCDPISEHNRLYWYRQTLGQGPEFLTYFQNEAQLEKSRLLSDRFSAERPKGSFSTLEIQRTEQGDSAMYLCASSLYRATEAFFGQGTRLTVV.

This chain links TRBV5-6 with TRBJ1-4, with D perhaps matching TRBD1 (5 bases). V lost 7 bases and J lost 0, with 19 bases in between. The CDR3 covers 17 residues. Looked up from germline, CDR1 is SGHDT and CDR2 is YYEEEE. For the CDR3, the DNA is TGTGCCAGCCATCTCTGGGGGGAAATCGCAACTAATGAAAAACTGTTTTTT. Translated: CASHLWGEIATNEKLFF.

The chain recombines TRBV14 with TRBJ1-1, with a tentative D call TRBD1 (6 bases). The V and J ends lost 1 base and 7 bases respectively, with 13 bases between them. Germline assignment: CDR1 SGHDN and CDR2 FVKESK. The CDR3 extends over 14 amino acids. In DNA, the CDR3 is TGTGCCAGCAGCCAAGTCCCCGGGACACTTGAAGCTTTCTTT. As protein: CASSQVPGTLEAFF.

The chain recombines TRBV11-2 with TRBJ1-2; the match to TRBD1 covers 10 bases. This CDR3 region has 14 residues. Germline lookup yields CDR1 SGHAT and CDR2 FQNNGV. After removal of 5 bases from V and 2 bases from J, the junction contained 2 bases not matched to a gene. For the CDR3, the DNA is TGTGCCAGCAGCCTGGGACAGGGGAACTATGGCTACACCTTC. Its protein product is CASSLGQGNYGYTF.

The rearrangement links TRBV6-5 to TRBJ1-2; the D is unclear. Trimming left V 0 bases short and J 4 bases short, with 12 bases between. Germline V lookup: CDR1 MNHEY, CDR2 SVGAGI. The CDR3 extends over 15 amino acids. CDR3 nucleotides: TGTGCCAGCAGTTACTCTAACACCGGGGTCTATGGCTACACCTTC. Its protein product is CASSYSNTGVYGYTF.

The chain uses TRBV4-3 and TRBJ1-1; tentative D call: TRBD1 (5 bases). The V gene lost 4 bases and the J gene lost 7 bases, with 19 bases spanning the gap. The germline V gene encodes CDR1 LGHNA and CDR2 YSLEER. CDR3 length equals 15 residues. The CDR3 here is CASSPFREGRGEAFF. CDR3 in DNA: TGCGCCAGCAGCCCTTTCCGGGAGGGGAGAGGTGAAGCTTTCTTT.

The genes are TRBV7-2 and TRBJ1-2; 8 bases align to TRBD1. Germline V gene data show CDR1 as SGHTA and CDR2 as FQGNSA. This CDR3 spans 13 amino acids. J gave up 6 bases and V 4 bases, and 4 bases lay outside the gene matches. CDR3 coding DNA: TGTGCCAGCAGCTCTGGACAGGGTCATGGCTACACCTTC. Translated: CASSSGQGHGYTF. Filled out from reference TRBV7-2 and TRBJ1-2, the complete variable domain reads GAGVSQSPSNKVTEKGKDVELRCDPISGHTALYWYRQSLGQGLEFLIYFQGNSAPDKSGLPSDRFSAERTGGSVSTLTIQRTQQEDSAVYLCASSSGQGHGYTFGSGTRLTVV.

The V and J genes are TRBV7-6 and TRBJ2-1, with 7 bases aligning to TRBD1. The length of the CDR3 is 16 residues. Germline CDR1 is SGHVS and CDR2 is FNYEAQ. The V gene end was trimmed by 4 bases and the J gene end by 0 bases; junction bases not matched to a gene: 6. CDR3 in amino acids: CASSSTGVGSYNEQFF. CDR3 sequence (DNA): TGTGCCAGCAGCTCAACAGGGGTCGGCTCCTACAATGAGCAGTTCTTC.